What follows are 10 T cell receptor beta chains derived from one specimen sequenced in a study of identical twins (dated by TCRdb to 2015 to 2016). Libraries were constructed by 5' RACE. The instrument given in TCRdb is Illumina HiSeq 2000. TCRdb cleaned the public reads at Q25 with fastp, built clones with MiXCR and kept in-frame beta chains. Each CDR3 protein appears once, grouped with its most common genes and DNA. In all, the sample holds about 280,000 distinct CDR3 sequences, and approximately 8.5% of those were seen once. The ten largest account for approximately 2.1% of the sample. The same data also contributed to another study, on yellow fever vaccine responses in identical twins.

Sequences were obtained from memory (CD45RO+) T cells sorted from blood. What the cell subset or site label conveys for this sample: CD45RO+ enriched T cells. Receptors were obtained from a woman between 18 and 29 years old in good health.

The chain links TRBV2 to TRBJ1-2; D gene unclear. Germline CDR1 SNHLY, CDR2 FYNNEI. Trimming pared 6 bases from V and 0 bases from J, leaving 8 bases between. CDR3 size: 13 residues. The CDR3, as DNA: TGTGCCAGCAGAACGAATTCTAACTATGGCTACACCTTC. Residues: CASRTNSNYGYTF.

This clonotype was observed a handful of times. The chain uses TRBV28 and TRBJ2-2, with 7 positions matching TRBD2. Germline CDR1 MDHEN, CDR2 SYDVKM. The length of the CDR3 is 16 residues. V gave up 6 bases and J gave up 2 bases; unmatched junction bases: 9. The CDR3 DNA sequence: TGTGCCAGCAGCCCCCTAGCGGCCACCAACACCGGGGAGCTGTTTTTT. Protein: CASSPLAATNTGELFF.

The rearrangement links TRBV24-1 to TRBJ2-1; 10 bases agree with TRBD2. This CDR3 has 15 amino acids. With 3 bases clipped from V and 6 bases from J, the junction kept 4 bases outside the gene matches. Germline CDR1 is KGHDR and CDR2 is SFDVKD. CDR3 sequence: CATSDGGLASNEQFF. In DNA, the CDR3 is TGTGCCACCAGTGATGGGGGACTAGCGTCCAATGAGCAGTTCTTC.

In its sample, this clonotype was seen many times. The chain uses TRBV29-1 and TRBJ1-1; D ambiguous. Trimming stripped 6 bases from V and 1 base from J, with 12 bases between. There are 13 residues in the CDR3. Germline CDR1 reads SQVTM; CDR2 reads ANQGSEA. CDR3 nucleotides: TGCAGCGTGACGGGGAACTCGAACACTGAAGCTTTCTTT. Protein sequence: CSVTGNSNTEAFF.

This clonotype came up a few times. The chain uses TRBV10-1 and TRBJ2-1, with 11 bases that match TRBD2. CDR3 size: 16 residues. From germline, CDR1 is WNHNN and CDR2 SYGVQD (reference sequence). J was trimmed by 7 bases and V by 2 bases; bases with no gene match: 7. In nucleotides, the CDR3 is TGCGCCAGCAGTGAGAAGACTAGCGGGGAAATTAATGAGCAGTTCTTC. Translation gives CASSEKTSGEINEQFF.

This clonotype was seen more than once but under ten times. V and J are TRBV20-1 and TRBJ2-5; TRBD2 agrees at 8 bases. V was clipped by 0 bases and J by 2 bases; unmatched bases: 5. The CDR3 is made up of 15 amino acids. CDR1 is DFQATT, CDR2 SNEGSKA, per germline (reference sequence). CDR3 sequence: CSARDFSGGQETQYF. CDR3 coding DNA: TGCAGTGCTAGAGATTTTTCGGGAGGGCAAGAGACCCAGTACTTC.

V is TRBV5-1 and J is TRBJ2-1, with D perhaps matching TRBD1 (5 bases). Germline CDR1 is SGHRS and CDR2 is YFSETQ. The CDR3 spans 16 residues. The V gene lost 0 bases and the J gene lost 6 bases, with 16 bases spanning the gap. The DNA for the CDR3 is TGCGCCAGCAGCTTGGCCGGGCAGGGCTCCGCCAATGAGCAGTTCTTC. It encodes CASSLAGQGSANEQFF.

CDR3 bases: TGTGCCAGCAGTTTTGGGACTAGCGGGATCGGGGATACGCAGTATTTT. Its translation is CASSFGTSGIGDTQYF. The gene calls are TRBV12-3 or TRBV12-4 and TRBJ2-3; 13 bases map to TRBD2. The CDR3 contains 16 residues. The J segment lost 6 bases and the V segment lost 3 bases, leaving 6 bases of the junction unmatched.

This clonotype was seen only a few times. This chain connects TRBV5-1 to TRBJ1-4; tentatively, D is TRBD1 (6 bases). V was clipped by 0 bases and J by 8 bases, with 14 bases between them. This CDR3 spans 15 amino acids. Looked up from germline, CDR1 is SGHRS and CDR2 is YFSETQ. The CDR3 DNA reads TGCGCCAGCAGCTTGGGCCGGGACACGGGAGAAAAACTGTTTTTT. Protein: CASSLGRDTGEKLFF.

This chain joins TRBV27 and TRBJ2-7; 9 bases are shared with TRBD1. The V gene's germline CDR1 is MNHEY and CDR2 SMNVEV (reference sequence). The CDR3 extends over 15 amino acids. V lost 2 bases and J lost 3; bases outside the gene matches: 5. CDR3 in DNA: TGTGCCAGCAGTTTAAAAGGACAGGGGTTCTACGAGCAGTACTTC. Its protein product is CASSLKGQGFYEQYF.